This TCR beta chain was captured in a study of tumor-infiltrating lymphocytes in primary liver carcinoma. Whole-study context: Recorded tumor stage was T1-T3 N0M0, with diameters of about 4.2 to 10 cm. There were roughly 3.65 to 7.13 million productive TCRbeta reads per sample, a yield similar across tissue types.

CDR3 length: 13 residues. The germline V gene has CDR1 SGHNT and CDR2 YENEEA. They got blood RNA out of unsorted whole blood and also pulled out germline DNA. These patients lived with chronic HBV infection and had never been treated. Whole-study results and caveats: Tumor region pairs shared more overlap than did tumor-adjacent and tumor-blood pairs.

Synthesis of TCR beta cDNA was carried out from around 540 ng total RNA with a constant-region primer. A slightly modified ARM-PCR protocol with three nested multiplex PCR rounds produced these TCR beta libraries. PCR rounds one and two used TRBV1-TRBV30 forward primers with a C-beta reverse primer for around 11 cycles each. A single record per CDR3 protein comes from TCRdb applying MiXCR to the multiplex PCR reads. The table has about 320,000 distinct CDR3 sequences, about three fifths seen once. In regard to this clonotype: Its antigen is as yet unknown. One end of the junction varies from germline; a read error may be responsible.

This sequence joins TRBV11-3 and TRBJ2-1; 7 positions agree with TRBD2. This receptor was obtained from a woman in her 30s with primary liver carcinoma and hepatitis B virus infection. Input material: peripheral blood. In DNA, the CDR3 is TGTGCCAGCAGCTCTGGAGCGGGAATTGAGCCGTCCTTC. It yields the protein CASSSGAGIEPSF.